These 11 T cell receptor beta chains were all obtained from the same sample, sequenced in a study of blood T cell repertoires in COVID-19. Data came from immunoSEQ multiplex PCR; TCRdb stores just in-frame clones and leaves some out. The sample includes some 250,000 clones, around 87% of them seen just once. What was sequenced was peripheral blood. All receptors come from a woman aged 25 to 45 who had recovered from COVID-19.

The CDR3 protein is CASSGLEFPNTGELFF. The CDR3 nucleotides read TGTGCCAGCAGCGGACTAGAATTTCCGAACACCGGGGAGCTGTTTTTT. The rearrangement joins TRBV5-6 to TRBJ2-2, with 7 nucleotides matching TRBD2. V was pared by 4 bases and J by 0 bases, with 6 bases of the junction left unmatched. The germline V gene has CDR1 SGHDT and CDR2 YYEEEE. There are 16 residues in the CDR3.

Only a few counts were recorded for this clone. The chain carries TRBV5-6 and TRBJ1-2, with D unclear. The CDR3 consists of 13 residues. V was clipped by 0 bases and J by 3 bases, with 6 bases between them. Germline CDR1 SGHDT, CDR2 YYEEEE. As DNA, the CDR3 is TGTGCCAGCAGCTTGGTGGCAGACTATGGCTACACCTTC. Amino acids: CASSLVADYGYTF.

The chain employs TRBV5-8 and TRBJ2-7; D may be TRBD2 (5 bases). The CDR3 loop spans 16 amino acids. V lost 1 base and J 6 bases, leaving 20 bases between the germline ends. CDR1 is SGHTS, CDR2 YDEGEE, per germline. CDR3 sequence reads: CASSLLKSLAGGEQYF. The CDR3 DNA is TGTGCCAGCAGCTTGCTAAAATCGCTCGCGGGTGGCGAGCAGTACTTC.

V and J are TRBV10-2 and TRBJ2-2, with 9 bases that match TRBD2. The CDR3 covers 18 residues. CDR1 is WSHSY, CDR2 SAAADI, per germline. V was clipped by 2 bases and J by 5 bases; unmatched bases: 12. The chain's CDR3 is CASSEEVLAGELTGELFF. The CDR3 coding sequence is TGCGCCAGCAGTGAGGAGGTCTTAGCGGGGGAGTTGACCGGGGAGCTGTTTTTT.

The rearrangement uses TRBV5-1 and TRBJ1-3, with D possibly being TRBD1 (5 bases). This CDR3 comprises 15 residues. V lost 0 bases, J lost 0 bases, and 7 bases lay in between. CDR1 is SGHRS and CDR2 is YFSETQ in the germline V gene. This CDR3 is CASSLGQFSGNTIYF. CDR3 sequence (DNA): TGCGCCAGCAGCTTGGGACAGTTCTCTGGAAACACCATATATTTT.

This clone was counted between two and nine times. CDR3 in amino acids: CASSPRAGNTGELFF. In DNA, the CDR3 is TGTGCCAGCAGTCCCAGAGCGGGGAACACCGGGGAGCTGTTTTTT. V and J are TRBV6-4 and TRBJ2-2, with TRBD2 as a possible D gene (6 bases). The CDR3 is 15 residues long. CDR1 is MRHNA, CDR2 SNTAGT, per germline. The V end was cut by 5 bases, the J end by 1 base, with 11 bases between.

The J gene is TRBJ2-7, the V gene TRBV4-1; the match to TRBD2 covers 8 bases. With V trimmed by 4 bases and J by 4 bases, 6 bases remained unmatched. The CDR3 is made up of 14 amino acids. CDR1 is MGHRA and CDR2 is YSYEKL in the germline V gene. This CDR3 reads CASSPGGGGYEQYF. Here the CDR3 DNA reads TGCGCCAGCAGCCCCGGGGGGGGCGGGTACGAGCAGTACTTC.

The sample holds one count of this clone. V and J are TRBV5-5 and TRBJ2-5; the match to TRBD1 covers 7 bases. This CDR3 contains 18 residues. Germline values: CDR1 SGHKS, CDR2 YYEKEE (reference sequence). Trimming removed 0 bases from V and 1 base from J; junction bases left unmatched: 12. The chain's CDR3 is CASSLAGPDREPQETQYF. CDR3 sequence (DNA): TGTGCCAGCAGCTTGGCGGGCCCCGACAGGGAACCCCAAGAGACCCAGTACTTC.

This clone appeared once. The genes are TRBV28 and TRBJ2-7; D call uncertain. Between the trimmed V and J ends, which lost 6 bases and 2 bases, there was a span of 5 bases. The CDR3 spans 11 residues. Germline CDR1 MDHEN, CDR2 SYDVKM. The CDR3 protein is CASSSPYEQYF. The CDR3 bases are TGTGCCAGCAGCTCCCCCTACGAGCAGTACTTC.

V usage is TRBV6-5 and J usage is TRBJ1-2, with a possible D match to TRBD1 (5 bases). CDR1 is MNHEY and CDR2 is SVGAGI in the germline V gene. This CDR3 has 13 residues. With 0 bases removed from V and 6 bases from J, the gap between germline ends came to 8 bases. The CDR3 nucleotides read TGTGCCAGCAGTTACTCGGGAGGGGATGGCTACACCTTC. The encoded protein is CASSYSGGDGYTF.

The chain employs TRBV3-1 (or the pseudogene TRBV3-2) and TRBJ1-4; 7 bases are a match to TRBD1. J gave up 5 bases and V 3 bases, and 6 bases lay outside the gene matches. This CDR3 has 15 amino acids. Germline values: CDR1 LGHDT, CDR2 YNNKEL (reference sequence). The chain's CDR3 is CASSHRDSKNEKLFF. As DNA, the CDR3 is TGTGCCAGCAGCCACCGGGACAGTAAGAATGAAAAACTGTTTTTT.